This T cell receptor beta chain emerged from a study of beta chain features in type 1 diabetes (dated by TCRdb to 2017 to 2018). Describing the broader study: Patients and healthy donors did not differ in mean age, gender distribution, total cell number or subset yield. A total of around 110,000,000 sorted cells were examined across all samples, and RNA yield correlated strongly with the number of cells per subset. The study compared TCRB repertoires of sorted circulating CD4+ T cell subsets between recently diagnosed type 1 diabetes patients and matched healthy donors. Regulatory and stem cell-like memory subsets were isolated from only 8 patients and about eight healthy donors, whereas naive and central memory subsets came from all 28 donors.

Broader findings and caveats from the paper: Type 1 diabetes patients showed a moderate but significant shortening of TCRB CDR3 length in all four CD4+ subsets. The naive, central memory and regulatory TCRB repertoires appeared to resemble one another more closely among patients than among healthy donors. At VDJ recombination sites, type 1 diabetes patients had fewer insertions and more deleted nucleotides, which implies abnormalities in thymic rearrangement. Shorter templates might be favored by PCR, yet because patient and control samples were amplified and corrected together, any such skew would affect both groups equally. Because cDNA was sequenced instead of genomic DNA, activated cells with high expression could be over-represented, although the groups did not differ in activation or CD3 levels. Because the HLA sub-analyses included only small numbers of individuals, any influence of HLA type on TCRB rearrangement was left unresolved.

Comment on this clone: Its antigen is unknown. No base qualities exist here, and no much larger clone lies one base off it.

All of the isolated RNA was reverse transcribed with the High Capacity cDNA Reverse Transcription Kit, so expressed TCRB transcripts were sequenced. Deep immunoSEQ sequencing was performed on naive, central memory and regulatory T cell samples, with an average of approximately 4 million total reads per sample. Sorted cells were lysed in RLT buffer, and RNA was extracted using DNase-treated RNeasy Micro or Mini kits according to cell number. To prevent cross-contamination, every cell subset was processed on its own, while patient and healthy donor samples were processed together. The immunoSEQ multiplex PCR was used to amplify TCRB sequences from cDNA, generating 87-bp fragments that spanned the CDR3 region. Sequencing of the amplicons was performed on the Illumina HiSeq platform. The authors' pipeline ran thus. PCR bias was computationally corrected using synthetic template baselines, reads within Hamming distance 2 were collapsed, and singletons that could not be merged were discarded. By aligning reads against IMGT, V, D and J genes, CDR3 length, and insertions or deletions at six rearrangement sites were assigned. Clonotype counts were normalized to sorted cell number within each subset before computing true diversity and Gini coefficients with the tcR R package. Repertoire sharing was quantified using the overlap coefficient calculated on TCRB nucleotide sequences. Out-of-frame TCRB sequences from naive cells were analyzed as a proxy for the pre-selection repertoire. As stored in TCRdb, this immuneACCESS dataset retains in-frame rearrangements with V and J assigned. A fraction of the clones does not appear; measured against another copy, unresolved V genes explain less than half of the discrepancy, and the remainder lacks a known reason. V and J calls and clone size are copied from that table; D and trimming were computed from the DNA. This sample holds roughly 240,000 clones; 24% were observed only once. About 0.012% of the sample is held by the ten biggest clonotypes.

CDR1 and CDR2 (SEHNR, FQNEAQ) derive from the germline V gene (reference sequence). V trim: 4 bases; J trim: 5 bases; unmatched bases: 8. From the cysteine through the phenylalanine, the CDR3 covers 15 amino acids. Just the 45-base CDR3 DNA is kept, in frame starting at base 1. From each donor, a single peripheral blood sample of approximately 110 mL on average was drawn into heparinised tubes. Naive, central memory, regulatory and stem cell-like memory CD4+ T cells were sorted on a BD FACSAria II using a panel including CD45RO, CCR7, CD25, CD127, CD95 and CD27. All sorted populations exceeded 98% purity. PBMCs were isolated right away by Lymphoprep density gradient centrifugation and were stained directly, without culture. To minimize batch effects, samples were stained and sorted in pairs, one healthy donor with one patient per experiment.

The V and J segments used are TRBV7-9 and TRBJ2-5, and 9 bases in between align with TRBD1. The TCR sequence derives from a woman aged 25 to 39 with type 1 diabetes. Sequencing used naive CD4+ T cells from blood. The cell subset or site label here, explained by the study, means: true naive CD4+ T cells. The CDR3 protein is CASSSPGQGYETQYF. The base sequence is TGTGCCAGCAGCTCCCCGGGACAGGGCTATGAGACCCAGTACTTC.